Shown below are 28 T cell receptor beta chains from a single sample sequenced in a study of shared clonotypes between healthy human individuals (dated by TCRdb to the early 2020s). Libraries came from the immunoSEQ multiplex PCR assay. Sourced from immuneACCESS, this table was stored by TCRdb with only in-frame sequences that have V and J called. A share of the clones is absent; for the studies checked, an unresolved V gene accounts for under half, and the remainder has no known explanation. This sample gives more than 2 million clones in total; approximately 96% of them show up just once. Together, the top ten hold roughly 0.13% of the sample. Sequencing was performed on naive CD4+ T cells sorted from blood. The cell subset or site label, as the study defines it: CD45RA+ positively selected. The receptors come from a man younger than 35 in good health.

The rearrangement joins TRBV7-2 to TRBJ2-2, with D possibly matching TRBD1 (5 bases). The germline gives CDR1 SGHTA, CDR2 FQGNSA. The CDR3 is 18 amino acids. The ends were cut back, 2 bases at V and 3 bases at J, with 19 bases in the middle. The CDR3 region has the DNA TGTGCCAGCAGCTTAAACCCGGCCAGGGTAAAAGACACCGGGGAGCTGTTTTTT. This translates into CASSLNPARVKDTGELFF.

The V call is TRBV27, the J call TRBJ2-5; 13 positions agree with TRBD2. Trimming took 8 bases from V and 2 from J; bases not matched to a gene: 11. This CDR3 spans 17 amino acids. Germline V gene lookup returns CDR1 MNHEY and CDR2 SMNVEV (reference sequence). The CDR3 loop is CASFPLSGLAGQETQYF. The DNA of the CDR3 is TGTGCCAGCTTCCCCCTCTCGGGACTAGCGGGACAAGAGACCCAGTACTTC.

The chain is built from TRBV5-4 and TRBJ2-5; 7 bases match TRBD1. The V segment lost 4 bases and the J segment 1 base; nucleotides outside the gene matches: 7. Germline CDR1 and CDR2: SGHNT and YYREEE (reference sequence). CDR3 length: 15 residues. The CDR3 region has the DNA TGTGCCAGCAGCCCTCCGGGACAGCGCCAAGAGACCCAGTACTTC. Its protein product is CASSPPGQRQETQYF. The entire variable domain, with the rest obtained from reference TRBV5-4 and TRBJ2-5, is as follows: ETGVTQSPTHLIKTRGQQVTLRCSSQSGHNTVSWYQQALGQGPQFIFQYYREEENGRGNFPPRFSGLQFPNYSSELNVNALELDDSALYLCASSPPGQRQETQYFGPGTRLLVL.

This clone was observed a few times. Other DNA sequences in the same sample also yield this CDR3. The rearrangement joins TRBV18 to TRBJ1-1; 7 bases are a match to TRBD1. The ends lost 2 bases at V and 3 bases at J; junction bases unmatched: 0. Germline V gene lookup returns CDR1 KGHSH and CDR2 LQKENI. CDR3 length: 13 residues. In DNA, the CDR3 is TGTGCCAGCTCACCAGGACAGGACACTGAAGCTTTCTTT. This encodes CASSPGQDTEAFF.

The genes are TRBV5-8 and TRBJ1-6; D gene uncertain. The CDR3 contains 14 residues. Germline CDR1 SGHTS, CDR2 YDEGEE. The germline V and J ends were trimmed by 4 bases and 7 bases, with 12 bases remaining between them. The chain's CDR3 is CASSPWTENSPLHF. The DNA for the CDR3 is TGTGCCAGCAGCCCCTGGACGGAAAATTCACCCCTCCACTTT.

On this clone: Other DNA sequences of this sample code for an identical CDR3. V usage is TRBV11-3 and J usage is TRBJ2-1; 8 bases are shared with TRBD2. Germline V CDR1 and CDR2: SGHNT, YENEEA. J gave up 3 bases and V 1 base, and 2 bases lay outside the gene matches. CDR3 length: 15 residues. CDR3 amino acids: CASSLVAGSYNEQFF. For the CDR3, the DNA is TGTGCCAGCAGCTTAGTAGCGGGAAGCTACAATGAGCAGTTCTTC.

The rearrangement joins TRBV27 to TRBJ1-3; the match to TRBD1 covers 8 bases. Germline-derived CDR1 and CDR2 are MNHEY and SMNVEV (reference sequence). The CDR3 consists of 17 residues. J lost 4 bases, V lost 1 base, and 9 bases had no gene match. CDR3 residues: CASSLYTQGARGNTIYF. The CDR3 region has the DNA TGTGCCAGCAGTTTATACACTCAGGGGGCGCGCGGAAACACCATATATTTT.

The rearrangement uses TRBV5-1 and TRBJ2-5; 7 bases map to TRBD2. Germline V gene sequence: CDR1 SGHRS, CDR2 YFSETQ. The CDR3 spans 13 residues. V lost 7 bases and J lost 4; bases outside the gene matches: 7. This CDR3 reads CASGRENGETQYF. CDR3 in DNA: TGCGCCAGCGGGCGGGAGAACGGAGAGACCCAGTACTTC. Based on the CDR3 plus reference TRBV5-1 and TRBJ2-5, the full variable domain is KAGVTQTPRYLIKTRGQQVTLSCSPISGHRSVSWYQQTPGQGLQFLFEYFSETQRNKGNFPGRFSGRQFSNSRSEMNVSTLELGDSALYLCASGRENGETQYFGPGTRLLVL.

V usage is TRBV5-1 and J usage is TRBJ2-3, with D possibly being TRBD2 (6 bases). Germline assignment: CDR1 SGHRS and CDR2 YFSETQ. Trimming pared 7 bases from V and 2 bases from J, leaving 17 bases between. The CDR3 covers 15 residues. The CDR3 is CASGRRGLITDTQYF. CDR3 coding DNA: TGCGCCAGCGGGAGGCGGGGTCTTATCACAGATACGCAGTATTTT.

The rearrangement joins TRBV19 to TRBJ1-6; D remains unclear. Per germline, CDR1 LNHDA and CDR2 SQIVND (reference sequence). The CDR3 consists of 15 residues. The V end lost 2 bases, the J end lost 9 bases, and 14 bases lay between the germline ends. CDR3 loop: CASSISLGPGSPLHF. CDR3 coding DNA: TGTGCCAGTAGTATATCGCTGGGCCCGGGTTCACCCCTCCACTTT.

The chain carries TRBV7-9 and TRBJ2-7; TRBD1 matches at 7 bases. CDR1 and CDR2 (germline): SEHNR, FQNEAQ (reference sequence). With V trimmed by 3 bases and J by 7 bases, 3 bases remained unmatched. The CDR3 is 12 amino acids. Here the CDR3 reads CASSLIRGEQYF. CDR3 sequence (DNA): TGTGCCAGCAGCTTGATCAGGGGGGAGCAGTACTTC.

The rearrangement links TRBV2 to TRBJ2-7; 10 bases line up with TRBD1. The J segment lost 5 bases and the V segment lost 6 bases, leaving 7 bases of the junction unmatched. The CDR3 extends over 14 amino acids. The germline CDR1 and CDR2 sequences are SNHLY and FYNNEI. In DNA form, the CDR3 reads TGTGCCAGCAGGCCGGGACAGGGGAGAGACGAGCAGTACTTC. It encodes CASRPGQGRDEQYF.

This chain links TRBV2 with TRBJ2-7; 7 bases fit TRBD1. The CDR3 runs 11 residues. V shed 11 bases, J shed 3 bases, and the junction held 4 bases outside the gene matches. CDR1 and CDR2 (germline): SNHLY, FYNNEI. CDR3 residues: CAGGQDYEQYF. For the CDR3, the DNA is TGTGCCGGCGGACAGGACTACGAGCAGTACTTC.

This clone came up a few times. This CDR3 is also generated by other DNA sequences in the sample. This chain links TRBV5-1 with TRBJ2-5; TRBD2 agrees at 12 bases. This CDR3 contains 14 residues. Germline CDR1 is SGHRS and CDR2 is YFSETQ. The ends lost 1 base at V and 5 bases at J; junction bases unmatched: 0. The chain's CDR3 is CASSLTSGRETQYF. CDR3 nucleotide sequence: TGCGCCAGCAGCTTGACTAGCGGGAGGGAGACCCAGTACTTC.

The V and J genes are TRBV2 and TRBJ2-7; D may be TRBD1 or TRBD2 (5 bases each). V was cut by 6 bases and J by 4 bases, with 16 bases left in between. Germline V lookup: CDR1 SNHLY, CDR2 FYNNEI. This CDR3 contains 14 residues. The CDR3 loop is CASRTRDGGYEQYF. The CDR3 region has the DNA TGTGCCAGCAGAACTCGGGACGGAGGATACGAGCAGTACTTC.

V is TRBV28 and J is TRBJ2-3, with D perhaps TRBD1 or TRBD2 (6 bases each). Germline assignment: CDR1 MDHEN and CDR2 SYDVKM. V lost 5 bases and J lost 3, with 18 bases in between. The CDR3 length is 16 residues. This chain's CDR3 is CASSGRGLVGTDTQYF. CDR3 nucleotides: TGTGCCAGCAGTGGACGGGGGCTCGTTGGGACAGATACGCAGTATTTT.

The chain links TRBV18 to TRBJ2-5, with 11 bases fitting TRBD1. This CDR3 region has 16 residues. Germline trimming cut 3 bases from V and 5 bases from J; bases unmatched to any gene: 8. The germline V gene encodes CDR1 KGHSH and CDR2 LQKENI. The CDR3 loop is CASSPRMDRGLETQYF. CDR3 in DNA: TGTGCCAGCTCACCGCGCATGGACAGGGGGCTTGAGACCCAGTACTTC.

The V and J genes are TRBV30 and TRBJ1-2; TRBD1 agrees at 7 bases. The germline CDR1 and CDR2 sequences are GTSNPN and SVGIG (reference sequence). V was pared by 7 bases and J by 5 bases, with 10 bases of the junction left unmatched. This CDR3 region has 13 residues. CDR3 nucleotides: TGTGCCTCCCCAAAGGGGACAGTTTATGGCTACACCTTC. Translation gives CASPKGTVYGYTF.

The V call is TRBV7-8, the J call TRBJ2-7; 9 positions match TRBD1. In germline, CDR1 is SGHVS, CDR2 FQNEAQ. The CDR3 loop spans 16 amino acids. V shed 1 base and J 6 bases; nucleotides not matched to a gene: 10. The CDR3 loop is CASSLEGKQGAREQYF. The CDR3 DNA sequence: TGTGCCAGCAGCTTAGAGGGGAAACAGGGGGCCCGCGAGCAGTACTTC.

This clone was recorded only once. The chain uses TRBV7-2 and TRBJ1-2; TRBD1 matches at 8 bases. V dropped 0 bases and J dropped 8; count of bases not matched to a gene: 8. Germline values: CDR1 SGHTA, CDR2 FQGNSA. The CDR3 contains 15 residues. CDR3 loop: CASSLAQGAVVGYTF. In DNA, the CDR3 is TGTGCCAGCAGCTTAGCGCAGGGGGCGGTGGTAGGCTACACCTTC.

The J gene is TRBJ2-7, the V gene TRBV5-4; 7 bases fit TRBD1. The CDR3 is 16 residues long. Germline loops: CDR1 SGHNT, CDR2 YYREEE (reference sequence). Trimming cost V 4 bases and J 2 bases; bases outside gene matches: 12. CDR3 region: CASSPGADRAAYEQYF. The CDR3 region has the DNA TGTGCCAGCAGCCCTGGGGCAGACAGGGCGGCCTACGAGCAGTACTTC.

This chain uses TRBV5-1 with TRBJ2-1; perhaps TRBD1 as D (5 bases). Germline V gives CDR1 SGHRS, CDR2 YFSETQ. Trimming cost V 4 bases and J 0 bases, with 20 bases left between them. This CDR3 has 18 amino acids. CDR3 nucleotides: TGCGCCAGCAGCCCTCTAGGGCAGGGCTTTAGCTCCTACAATGAGCAGTTCTTC. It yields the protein CASSPLGQGFSSYNEQFF.

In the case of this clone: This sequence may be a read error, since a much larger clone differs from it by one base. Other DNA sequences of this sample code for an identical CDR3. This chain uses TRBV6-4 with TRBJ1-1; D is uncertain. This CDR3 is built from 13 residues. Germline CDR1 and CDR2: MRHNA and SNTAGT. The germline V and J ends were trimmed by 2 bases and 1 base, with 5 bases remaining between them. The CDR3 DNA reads TGTGCCAGCAGTGACAGGGAGAACACTGAAGCTTTCTTT. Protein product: CASSDRENTEAFF.

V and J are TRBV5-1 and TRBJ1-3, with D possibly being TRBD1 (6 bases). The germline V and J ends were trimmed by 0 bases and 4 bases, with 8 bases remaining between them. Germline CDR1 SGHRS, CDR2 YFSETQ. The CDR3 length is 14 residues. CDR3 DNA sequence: TGCGCCAGCAGCTTGGGGGACACAGGAAACACCATATATTTT. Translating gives CASSLGDTGNTIYF.

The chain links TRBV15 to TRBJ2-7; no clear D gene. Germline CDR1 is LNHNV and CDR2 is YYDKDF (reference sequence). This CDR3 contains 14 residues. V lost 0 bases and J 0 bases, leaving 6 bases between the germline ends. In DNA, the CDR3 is TGTGCCACCAGCAGAGAGGCCAGCTCCTACGAGCAGTACTTC. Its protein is CATSREASSYEQYF.

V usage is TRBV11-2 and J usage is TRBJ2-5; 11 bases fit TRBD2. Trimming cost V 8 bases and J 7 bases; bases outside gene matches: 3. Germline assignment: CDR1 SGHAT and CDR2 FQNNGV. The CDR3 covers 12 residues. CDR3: CASGTSGLTQYF. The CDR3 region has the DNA TGTGCCAGCGGGACTAGCGGTTTGACCCAGTACTTC.

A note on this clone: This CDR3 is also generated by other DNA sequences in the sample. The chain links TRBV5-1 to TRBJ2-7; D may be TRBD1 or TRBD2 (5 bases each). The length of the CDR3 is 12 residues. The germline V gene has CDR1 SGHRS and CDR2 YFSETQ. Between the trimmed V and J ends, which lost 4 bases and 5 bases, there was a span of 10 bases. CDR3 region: CASSPEGNEQYF. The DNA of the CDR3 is TGCGCCAGCAGCCCCGAGGGGAACGAGCAGTACTTC.

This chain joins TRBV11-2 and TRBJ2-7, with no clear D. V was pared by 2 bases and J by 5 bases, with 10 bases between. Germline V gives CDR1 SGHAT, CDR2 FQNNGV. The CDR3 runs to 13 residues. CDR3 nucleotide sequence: TGTGCCAGCAGCTTAATAATGGGAAACGAGCAGTACTTC. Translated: CASSLIMGNEQYF.